This entry concerns a single T cell receptor beta chain. As processed by the authors: Nucleated cell number was recorded as an estimate derived from reference gene primer amplification. The protocol was immunoSEQ multiplex PCR, while the TCRdb copy is restricted to in-frame clones and leaves out a portion. V and J calls and clone size are given by that table; D and trimming were obtained from the DNA. Of some 97,000 clones in the sample, over 65% were seen once. This sample stems from a study of blood T cell repertoires in COVID-19. About the research overall: Spain, Italy and the United States supplied samples that represented acute and convalescent COVID-19.

CDR3 size: 15 residues. Per the germline V gene, CDR1 is SGHDT and CDR2 is YYEEEE. With V trimmed by 2 bases and J by 6 bases, 6 bases remained unmatched. The sample was peripheral blood. V and J are TRBV5-6 and TRBJ1-5, with 9 bases matching TRBD1. The clonotype was recovered from a human donor in a cohort sampled during active COVID-19. The DNA of the CDR3 is TGTGCCAGCAGCTTACGGACAGGGGCAAGTCAGCCCCAGCATTTT. As protein: CASSLRTGASQPQHF.